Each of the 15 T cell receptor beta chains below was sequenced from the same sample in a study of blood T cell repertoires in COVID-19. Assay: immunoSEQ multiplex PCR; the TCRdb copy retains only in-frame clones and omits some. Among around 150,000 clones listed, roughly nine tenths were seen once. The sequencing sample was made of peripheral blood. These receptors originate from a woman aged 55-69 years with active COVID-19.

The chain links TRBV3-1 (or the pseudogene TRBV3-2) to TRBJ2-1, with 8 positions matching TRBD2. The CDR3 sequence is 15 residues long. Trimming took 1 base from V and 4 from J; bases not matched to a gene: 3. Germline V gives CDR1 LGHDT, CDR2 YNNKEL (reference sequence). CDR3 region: CASSQGLAGYNEQFF. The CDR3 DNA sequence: TGTGCCAGCAGCCAAGGCCTAGCGGGTTACAATGAGCAGTTCTTC.

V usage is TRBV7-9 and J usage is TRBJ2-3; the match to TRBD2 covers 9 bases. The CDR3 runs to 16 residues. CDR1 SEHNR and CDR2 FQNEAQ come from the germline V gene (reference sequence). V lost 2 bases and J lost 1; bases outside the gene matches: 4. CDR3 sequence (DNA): TGTGCCAGCAGCTTAAGGGCTAGCGGGGGCACAGATACGCAGTATTTT. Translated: CASSLRASGGTDTQYF.

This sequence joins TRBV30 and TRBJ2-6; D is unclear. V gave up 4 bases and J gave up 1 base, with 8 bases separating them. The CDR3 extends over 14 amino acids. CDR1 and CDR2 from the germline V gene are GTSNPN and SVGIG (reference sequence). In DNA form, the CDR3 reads TGTGCCTGGACCCTGGAGTCTGGGGCCAACGTCCTGACTTTC. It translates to CAWTLESGANVLTF.

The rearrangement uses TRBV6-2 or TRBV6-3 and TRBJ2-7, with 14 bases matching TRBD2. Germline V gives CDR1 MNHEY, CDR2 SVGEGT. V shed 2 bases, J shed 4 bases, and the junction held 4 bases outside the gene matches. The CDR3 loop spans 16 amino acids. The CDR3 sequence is CASSYLGTSGRYEQYF. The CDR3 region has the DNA TGTGCCAGCAGTTACCTAGGGACTAGCGGGAGATACGAGCAGTACTTC.

For the CDR3, the DNA is TGTGCCAGCAGCTTGGGGACTAGCGGGAGCGACAATGAGCAGTTCTTC. Translation: CASSLGTSGSDNEQFF. This rearrangement joins TRBV7-3 to TRBJ2-1; 14 nucleotides align to TRBD2. Germline loops: CDR1 SGHTA, CDR2 FQGTGA. This CDR3 contains 16 residues. Trimming at V came to 3 bases and at J to 5 bases, leaving 3 bases not matched to a gene.

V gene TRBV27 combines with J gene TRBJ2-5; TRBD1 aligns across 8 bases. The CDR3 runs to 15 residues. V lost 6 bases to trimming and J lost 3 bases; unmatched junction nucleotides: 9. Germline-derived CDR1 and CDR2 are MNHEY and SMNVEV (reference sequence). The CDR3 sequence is CASRRTGRGEETQYF. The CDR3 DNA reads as TGTGCCAGCAGACGGACAGGGCGAGGGGAAGAGACCCAGTACTTC.

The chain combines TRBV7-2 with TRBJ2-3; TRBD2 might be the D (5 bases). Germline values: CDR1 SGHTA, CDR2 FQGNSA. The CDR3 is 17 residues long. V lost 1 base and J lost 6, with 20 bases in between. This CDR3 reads CASSLVWAVEGTDTQYF. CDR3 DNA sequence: TGTGCCAGCAGCTTAGTCTGGGCGGTAGAGGGTACTGATACGCAGTATTTT.

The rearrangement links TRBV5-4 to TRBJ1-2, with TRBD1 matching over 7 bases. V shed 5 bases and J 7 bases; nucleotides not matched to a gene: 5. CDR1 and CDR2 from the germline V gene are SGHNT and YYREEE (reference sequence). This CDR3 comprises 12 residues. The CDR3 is CASSQGGGGYTF. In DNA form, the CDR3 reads TGTGCCAGCAGTCAGGGGGGAGGTGGCTACACCTTC.

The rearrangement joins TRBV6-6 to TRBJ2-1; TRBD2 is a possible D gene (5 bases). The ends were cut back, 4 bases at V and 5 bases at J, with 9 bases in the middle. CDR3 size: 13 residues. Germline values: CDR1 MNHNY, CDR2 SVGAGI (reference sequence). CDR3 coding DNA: TGTGCCAGCAGTTCGGACTGGAACAATGAGCAGTTCTTC. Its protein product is CASSSDWNNEQFF.

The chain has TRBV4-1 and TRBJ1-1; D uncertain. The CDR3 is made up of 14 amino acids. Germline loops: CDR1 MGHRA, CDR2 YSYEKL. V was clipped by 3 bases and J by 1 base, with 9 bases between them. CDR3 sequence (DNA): TGCGCCAGCAGCCACGATAGAGCGAACACTGAAGCTTTCTTT. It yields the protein CASSHDRANTEAFF.

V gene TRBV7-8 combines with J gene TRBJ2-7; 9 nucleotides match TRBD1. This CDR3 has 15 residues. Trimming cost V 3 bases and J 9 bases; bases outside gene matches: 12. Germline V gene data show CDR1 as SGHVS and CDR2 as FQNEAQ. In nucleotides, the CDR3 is TGTGCCAGCAGCTTCGTCGGGACAGGGAAAAAGGGGCAGTACTTC. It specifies CASSFVGTGKKGQYF.

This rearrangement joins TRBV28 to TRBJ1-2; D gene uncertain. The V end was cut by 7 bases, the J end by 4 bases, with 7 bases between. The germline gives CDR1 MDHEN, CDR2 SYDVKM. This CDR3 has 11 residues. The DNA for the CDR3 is TGTGCCAGCACCCCGGGCTATGGCTACACCTTC. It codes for CASTPGYGYTF.

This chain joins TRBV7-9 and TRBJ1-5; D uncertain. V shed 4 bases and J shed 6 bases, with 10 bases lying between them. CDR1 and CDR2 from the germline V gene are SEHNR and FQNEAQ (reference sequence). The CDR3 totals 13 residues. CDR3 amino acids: CASSSVPGQPQHF. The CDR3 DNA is TGTGCCAGCAGCTCCGTACCGGGTCAGCCCCAGCATTTT.

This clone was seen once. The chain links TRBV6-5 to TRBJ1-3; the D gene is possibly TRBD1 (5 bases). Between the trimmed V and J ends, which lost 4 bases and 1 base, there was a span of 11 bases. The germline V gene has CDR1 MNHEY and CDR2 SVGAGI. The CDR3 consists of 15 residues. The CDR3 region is CASSSFRGSGNTIYF. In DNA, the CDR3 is TGTGCCAGCAGTTCCTTTAGGGGATCTGGAAACACCATATATTTT.

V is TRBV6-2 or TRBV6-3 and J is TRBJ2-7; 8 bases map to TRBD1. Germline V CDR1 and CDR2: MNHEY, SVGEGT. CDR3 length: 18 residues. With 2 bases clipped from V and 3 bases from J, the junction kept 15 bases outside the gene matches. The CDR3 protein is CASSYPTRAGTGFYEQYF. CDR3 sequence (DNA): TGTGCCAGCAGTTACCCGACCCGAGCCGGGACAGGTTTCTACGAGCAGTACTTC.